Given below is one T cell receptor (beta chain) in context. The table lists this clonotype with many counts. Its antigen is still unknown. Base qualities are not recorded, but no much larger clone differs from it by a single base. The CDR3, cysteine through phenylalanine, is 14 amino acids long. Only the CDR3 region is kept as DNA, spanning 42 bases read in frame from base 1. CDR1 and CDR2 are drawn from the germline V gene (reference sequence): DFQATT, SNEGSKA. V is pruned by 6 bases and J by 7 bases, leaving 11 bases of the junction without a gene match. Profiling of TCR beta VDJ combinations and CDR3 sequences used genomic DNA as the template. An Illumina HiSeq 2000 was used for TCR repertoire sequencing. In the source study's methods: Repertoire assessment relied on Simpson's diversity index, CDR3 size and DJ length profiles, and TRBV/TRBJ rearrangement plots. The most abundant DNA sequence in the deep sequencing data was taken as the immunodominant clone. CDR3 amino acid sequences were screened for sharing across subjects and compared with published repertoires and the VDJdb database. The public reads were run again by TCRdb, first through fastp at Q25 and then through MiXCR, and only productive beta chains were kept. Records with the same CDR3 protein are collapsed into one entry carrying the most frequent genes and DNA. TCRdb's processing, not the authors', yielded these V and J calls. For this sample there are some 200,000 distinct CDR3 sequences; 40% to 55% appear just once. Approximately 9.7% of the sample goes to the ten largest clones.

The data were obtained in a study of CD8+CD57+ T cells in acquired aplastic anemia (dated by TCRdb to 2016 to 2019). Regarding the research as a whole: A mean of around 3.3 ug of DNA, ranging from roughly 0.2 to 30 ug, was extracted from sorted CD4+ and CD8+ cells. CD8+CD57+ expansion was defined as a frequency above the mean frequency observed in healthy subjects.

Broad study findings and their caveats: CD8+ Simpson's diversity did not differ significantly between patients and healthy controls (P=0.060). Although 25 to 30 CD8+ CDR3 sequences were shared by patients and controls, these sequences appeared highly expressed in patients and within the immunodominant clones of patients.

Patients chosen for sequencing had shown expansion of CD8+CD57+ cells by flow cytometry. Every patient had a diagnosis of severe acquired aplastic anemia based on International Study of Aplastic Anemia and Agranulocytosis and Camitta criteria. No therapy had been received by the patients at the time of blood sampling. In this study, sorted CD4+ and CD8+ T cells from the blood of healthy subjects and of severe aplastic anemia patients had their TCR repertoires deep-sequenced. Patients were enrolled in the USA under clinicaltrials.gov protocols 00001620, 01623167, 00001397, 00071045, 00081523 and 00961064. Ficoll-Paque density gradient centrifugation was used to isolate peripheral blood mononuclear cells. Before DNA extraction, CD4+ and CD8+ T cells were sorted by FACS or by magnetic beads.

This sequence uses TRBV20-1 and TRBJ1-5; the central 8 bases match TRBD1. The receptor's source is a human donor with aplastic anemia. Sequencing was done on a sample of sorted CD4+, CD8+, or CD8+CD57+ T cells (not recorded which) from PBMCs. The nucleotide sequence is TGCAGTGCCAGTCGGCCAGGGGGCTACCAGCCCCAGCATTTT. It specifies CSASRPGGYQPQHF.